The 10 T cell receptor beta chains given below trace back to one sample, sequenced in a study of shared clonotypes between healthy human individuals. Libraries were prepared by immunoSEQ multiplex PCR; TCRdb keeps only in-frame clonotypes and omits some of them. Among some 2,500,000 clones listed, approximately 93% were seen once. The sample was naive CD4+ T cells from PBMCs. The subset: CD45RA+ positively selected. Receptors originate from a man between 18 and 29 years old in good health. Some clones in this sample may be carry-over from other donors' samples.

The CDR3 nucleotides are TGTGCCAGAAGCCTGCCACAACCCAAGGGAAACACCATATATTTT. Translating it yields CARSLPQPKGNTIYF. J is TRBJ1-3 and V is TRBV5-3; D ambiguous. TRBV5-3 is assigned to the ORF class and has an uncertain function. The CDR3 loop spans 15 amino acids. The ends were cut back, 4 bases at V and 4 bases at J, with 15 bases in the middle.

This clone appeared once. The chain carries TRBV27 and TRBJ2-3; TRBD2 agrees at 10 bases. The V gene's germline CDR1 is MNHEY and CDR2 SMNVEV (reference sequence). The J segment lost 6 bases and the V segment lost 3 bases, leaving 9 bases of the junction unmatched. The CDR3 length is 16 residues. The CDR3 DNA sequence: TGTGCCAGCAGTTTCTCCCCTAGCGGGAGAGGGGATACGCAGTATTTT. Its translation: CASSFSPSGRGDTQYF.

Only one count was recorded for this clone. This CDR3 is also generated by other DNA sequences in the sample. The gene calls are TRBV5-1 and TRBJ2-3; D is uncertain. V dropped 2 bases and J dropped 1 base, with 11 bases sitting between them. This CDR3 comprises 15 residues. Looked up from germline, CDR1 is SGHRS and CDR2 is YFSETQ. The CDR3 region has the DNA TGCGCCAGCAGCTTAGAAGGCCGGGGCACAGATACGCAGTATTTT. Translating gives CASSLEGRGTDTQYF.

The chain combines TRBV5-1 with TRBJ1-4; TRBD1 is a possible D gene (6 bases). Germline assignment: CDR1 SGHRS and CDR2 YFSETQ. The CDR3 loop spans 14 amino acids. Trimming cost V 4 bases and J 4 bases, with 11 bases left between them. CDR3 DNA sequence: TGCGCCAGCAGCATACAGGGACGTAATGAAAAACTGTTTTTT. It encodes CASSIQGRNEKLFF.

The chain combines TRBV19 with TRBJ2-1; D unresolved. This CDR3 is built from 16 residues. Trimming pared 11 bases from V and 2 bases from J, leaving 22 bases between. In germline, CDR1 is LNHDA, CDR2 SQIVND (reference sequence). CDR3 sequence (DNA): TGTGCCTCCCGACCGGACGCGAATGGAGCCTACAATGAGCAGTTCTTC. Protein product: CASRPDANGAYNEQFF.

The chain uses TRBV7-9 and TRBJ1-4; no definite D call. CDR3 length equals 14 residues. Germline V gives CDR1 SEHNR, CDR2 FQNEAQ (reference sequence). V was pared by 3 bases and J by 8 bases, with 13 bases between. The CDR3 region is CASSFRGGLEKLFF. In DNA, the CDR3 is TGTGCCAGCAGCTTCCGGGGAGGACTGGAAAAACTGTTTTTT. Full variable domain (rest looked up from reference TRBV7-9 and TRBJ1-4): DTGVSQNPRHKITKRGQNVTFRCDPISEHNRLYWYRQTLGQGPEFLTYFQNEAQLEKSRLLSDRFSAERPKGSFSTLEIQRTEQGDSAMYLCASSFRGGLEKLFFGSGTQLSVL.

The chain employs TRBV18 and TRBJ2-7; D might be TRBD2 (6 bases). Germline values: CDR1 KGHSH, CDR2 LQKENI. V lost 2 bases and J lost 2, with 13 bases in between. The CDR3 totals 15 residues. CDR3 loop: CASSPSRTNPYEQYF. The CDR3 DNA follows: TGTGCCAGCTCACCAAGCAGGACTAACCCCTACGAGCAGTACTTC.

V is TRBV27 and J is TRBJ2-7, with D possibly being TRBD1 (5 bases). Trimming stripped 3 bases from V and 6 bases from J, with 15 bases between. Germline loops: CDR1 MNHEY, CDR2 SMNVEV (reference sequence). This CDR3 has 14 residues. CDR3 nucleotides: TGTGCCAGCAGTTTTATCAGGGCCCCAGGCGAGCAGTACTTC. Translating gives CASSFIRAPGEQYF.

V gene TRBV10-3 combines with J gene TRBJ2-1; unclear D gene. CDR3 length: 18 residues. CDR1 and CDR2 from the germline V gene are ENHRY and SYGVKD. Between the trimmed V and J ends, which lost 0 bases and 4 bases, there was a span of 19 bases. The CDR3 reads CAISESPSYSLEYNEQFF. CDR3 DNA: TGTGCCATCAGTGAGTCGCCTTCTTATAGCCTAGAATACAATGAGCAGTTCTTC.

The gene calls are TRBV5-1 and TRBJ2-7, with a weak D call TRBD2 (6 bases). This CDR3 is built from 14 residues. Looked up from germline, CDR1 is SGHRS and CDR2 is YFSETQ. V dropped 5 bases and J dropped 2 bases, with 14 bases sitting between them. The CDR3, as DNA: TGCGCCAGCAGTACGGACCCGGGGGCCTACGAGCAGTACTTC. This translates into CASSTDPGAYEQYF. Filled out from reference TRBV5-1 and TRBJ2-7, the complete variable domain reads KAGVTQTPRYLIKTRGQQVTLSCSPISGHRSVSWYQQTPGQGLQFLFEYFSETQRNKGNFPGRFSGRQFSNSRSEMNVSTLELGDSALYLCASSTDPGAYEQYFGPGTRLTVT.